A selection of T cell receptor beta chains follows, all from one sample in a study of neurological immune-mediated disorders. TCRdb re-analysed the 5' RACE reads in MiXCR, keeping a single row per CDR3 protein. This sample has 72,000 or so distinct CDR3 sequences, with 17% found just once. The specimen sequenced was PBMCs. The receptor set was obtained from a woman aged 40 to 50 in good health. CDR3s include the opening cysteine and the closing phenylalanine or tryptophan. The D gene is left open where the match is weak. Expanded clones are given a class, and other clones once, few, many or no size at all.

TRBV6-2/TRBV6-3	TRBD1	NA	TRBJ2-1	CASSYTSGTGGPYNEQFF	TGTGCCAGCAGTTACACCTCCGGGACAGGGGGCCCTTACAATGAGCAGTTCTTC
TRBV7-3	NA	few	TRBJ1-1	CASSLVARSEAFF	TGTGCCAGCAGCTTAGTCGCCCGCTCTGAAGCTTTCTTT
TRBV20-1	TRBD2	many	TRBJ2-5	CSAGDRAGLIETQYF	TGCAGTGCTGGGGACCGAGCGGGGTTAATCGAGACCCAGTACTTC
TRBV20-1	TRBD2	NA	TRBJ2-7	CSADPGLAAYEQYF	TGCAGTGCCGATCCGGGACTAGCGGCCTACGAGCAGTACTTC
TRBV10-2	NA	many	TRBJ2-7	CASSEPEGVLGLPPEQYF	TGCGCCAGCAGTGAGCCGGAGGGGGTACTAGGCCTCCCTCCCGAGCAGTACTTC
TRBV24-1	TRBD1	once	TRBJ1-1	CATSAWTGKGTEAFF	TGTGCCACCAGTGCCTGGACAGGGAAGGGCACTGAAGCTTTCTTT
TRBV20-1	TRBD2	many	TRBJ2-2	CSAILAGGAGELFF	TGCAGTGCTATACTAGCGGGGGGGGCCGGGGAGCTGTTTTTT
TRBV4-3	TRBD1	many	TRBJ2-7	CASSQGTGVSYEQYF	TGCGCCAGCAGCCAAGGGACAGGGGTGTCCTACGAGCAGTACTTC
TRBV20-1	NA	many	TRBJ1-1	CSASPRGYTEAFF	TGCAGTGCTAGTCCAAGGGGCTACACTGAAGCTTTCTTT
TRBV4-2	TRBD1	many	TRBJ2-2	CATGGQFTGELFF	TGTGCCACAGGGGGACAGTTCACCGGGGAGCTGTTTTTT
TRBV10-2	TRBD1	many	TRBJ1-1	CASSSGTGKYTEAFF	TGCGCCAGCAGCTCCGGGACAGGGAAATACACTGAAGCTTTCTTT
TRBV12-3/TRBV12-4	TRBD2	NA	TRBJ2-4	CASSVGLVLAKNIQYF	TGTGCCAGCAGTGTGGGACTAGTCTTAGCCAAAAACATTCAGTACTTC
TRBV7-3	NA	NA	TRBJ2-5	CASSPHPAGWETQYF	TGTGCCAGCAGCCCCCATCCGGCTGGGTGGGAGACCCAGTACTTC
TRBV10-2	TRBD1	many	TRBJ1-3	CASSPLQGNTIYF	TGCGCCAGCAGCCCCCTACAGGGGAACACCATATATTTT
TRBV6-2/TRBV6-3	NA	many	TRBJ2-2	CASSPAGELFF	TGTGCCAGCAGCCCGGCCGGGGAGCTGTTTTTT
TRBV9	TRBD1	many	TRBJ2-1	CASSVDPGQGNNEQFF	TGTGCCAGCAGCGTAGACCCCGGACAGGGGAACAATGAGCAGTTCTTC
TRBV10-3	TRBD1	many	TRBJ2-1	CAISDRDREGNEQFF	TGTGCCATCAGTGATCGGGACAGGGAAGGCAATGAGCAGTTCTTC
TRBV20-1	TRBD2	many	TRBJ2-5	CSASFPAGAGRETQYF	TGCAGTGCTAGCTTCCCCGCGGGAGCGGGGCGGGAGACCCAGTACTTC